The present T cell receptor (beta chain) was sequenced within a study of CD8+ T cells in alopecia areata. Whole-study context: Treated patients were given oral tofacitinib, which was dosed at 5 to 10 mg twice daily. Regarding the study as a whole: Having one nonresponder leaves uncertain how baseline CD8+ expansion relates to response.

The treatment: oral pan-JAK inhibitor, 5-10 mg twice daily. Researchers took lesional scalp punch biopsies and peripheral blood from people who were alopecia areata patients. Sequencing relied on a cDNA template that was reverse transcribed from extracted RNA. Assay: immunoSEQ multiplex PCR; the TCRdb copy retains only in-frame clones and omits some. Among around 210,000 clones listed, under 70% were seen once. This clone was counted a few times. As yet, its antigen is unknown. The receptor was isolated from a human donor with alopecia areata. The sample was CD4+ T cells sorted from blood, taken at week 4, from a patient treated with tofacitinib.

CDR3 coding DNA: TGTGCCAGCAGCCCCCGCAGGGGGCTTTCAGCTAACTATGGCTACACCTTC. Protein product: CASSPRRGLSANYGYTF. V is TRBV5-6 and J is TRBJ1-2, with 8 positions matching TRBD1. Germline CDR1 and CDR2: SGHDT and YYEEEE. The junction had 11 bases not matched to a gene; V was cut back by 4 bases and J by 0 bases. The CDR3 is 17 residues long.